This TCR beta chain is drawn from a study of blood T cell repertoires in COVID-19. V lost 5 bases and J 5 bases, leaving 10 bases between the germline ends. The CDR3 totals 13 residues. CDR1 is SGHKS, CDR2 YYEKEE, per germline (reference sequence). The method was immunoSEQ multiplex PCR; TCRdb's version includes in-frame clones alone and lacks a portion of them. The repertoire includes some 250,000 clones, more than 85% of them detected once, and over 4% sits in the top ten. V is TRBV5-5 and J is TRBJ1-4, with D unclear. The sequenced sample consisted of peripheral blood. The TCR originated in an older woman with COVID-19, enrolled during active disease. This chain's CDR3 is CASRGRVNEKLFF. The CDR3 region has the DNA TGTGCCAGCAGGGGGAGGGTGAATGAAAAACTGTTTTTT. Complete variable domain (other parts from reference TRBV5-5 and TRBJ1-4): DAGVTQSPTHLIKTRGQQVTLRCSPISGHKSVSWYQQVLGQGPQFIFQYYEKEERGRGNFPDRFSARQFPNYSSELNVNALLLGDSALYLCASRGRVNEKLFFGSGTQLSVL.